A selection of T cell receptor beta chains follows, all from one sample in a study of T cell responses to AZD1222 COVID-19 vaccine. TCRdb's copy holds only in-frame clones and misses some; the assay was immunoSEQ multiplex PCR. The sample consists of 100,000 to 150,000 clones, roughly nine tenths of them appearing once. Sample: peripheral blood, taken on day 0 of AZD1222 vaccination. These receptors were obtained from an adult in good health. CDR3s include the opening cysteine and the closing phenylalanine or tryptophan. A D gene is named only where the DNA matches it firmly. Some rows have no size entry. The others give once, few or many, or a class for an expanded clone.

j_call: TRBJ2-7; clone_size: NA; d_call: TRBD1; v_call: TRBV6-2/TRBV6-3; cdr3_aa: CASSYQPKTGGIYEQYF; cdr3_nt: TGTGCCAGCAGTTACCAACCGAAGACAGGGGGCATATACGAGCAGTACTTC
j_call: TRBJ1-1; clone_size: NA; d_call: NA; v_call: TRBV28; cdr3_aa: CASVRSGETEAFF; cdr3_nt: TGTGCCAGCGTAAGGTCGGGGGAGACTGAAGCTTTCTTT
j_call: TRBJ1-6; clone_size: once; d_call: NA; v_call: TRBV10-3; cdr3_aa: CAISDYNSPLHF; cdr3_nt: TGTGCCATCAGTGACTATAATTCACCCCTCCACTTT
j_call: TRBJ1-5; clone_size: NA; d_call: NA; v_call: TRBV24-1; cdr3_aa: CATSDAGRNQPQHF; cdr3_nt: TGTGCCACCAGTGACGCGGGGCGCAATCAGCCCCAGCATTTT
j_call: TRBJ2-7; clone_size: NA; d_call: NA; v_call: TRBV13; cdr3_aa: CASSGSGSHEQYF; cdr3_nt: TGTGCCAGCAGCGGATCAGGGTCCCACGAGCAGTACTTC
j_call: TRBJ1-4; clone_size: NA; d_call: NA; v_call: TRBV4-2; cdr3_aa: CASSQVRGNNEKLFF; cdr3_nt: TGTGCCAGCAGCCAAGTCCGGGGAAATAATGAAAAACTGTTTTTT
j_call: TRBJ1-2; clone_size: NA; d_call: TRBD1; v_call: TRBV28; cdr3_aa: CASSPHPGQHYGYTF; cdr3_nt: TGTGCCAGCAGTCCTCACCCGGGACAGCACTATGGCTACACCTTC
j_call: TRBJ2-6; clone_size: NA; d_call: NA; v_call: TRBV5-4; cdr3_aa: CASSRATDFSGANVLTF; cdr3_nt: TGTGCCAGCAGCCGGGCGACGGACTTCTCTGGGGCCAACGTCCTGACTTTC
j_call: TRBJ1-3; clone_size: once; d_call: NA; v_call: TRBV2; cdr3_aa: CASSQDRLDHTIYF; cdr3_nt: TGTGCCAGCAGCCAGGACCGACTTGATCACACCATATATTTT
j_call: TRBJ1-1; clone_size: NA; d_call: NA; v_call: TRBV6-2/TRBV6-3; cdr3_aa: CASSPPQRREAFF; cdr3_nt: TGTGCCAGCAGTCCCCCTCAAAGACGTGAAGCTTTCTTT
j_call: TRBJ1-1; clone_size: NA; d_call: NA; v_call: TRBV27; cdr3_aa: CASSFIGTEAFF; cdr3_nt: TGTGCCAGCAGTTTTATTGGCACTGAAGCTTTCTTT
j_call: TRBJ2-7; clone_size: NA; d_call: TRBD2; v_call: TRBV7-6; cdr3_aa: CASSLAAGLDYEQYF; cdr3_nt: TGTGCCAGCAGCTTAGCGGCGGGACTAGACTACGAGCAGTACTTC
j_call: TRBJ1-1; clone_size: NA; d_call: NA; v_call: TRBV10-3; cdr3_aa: CAISEPSRDTEAFF; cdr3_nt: TGTGCCATCAGTGAGCCTAGTCGGGACACTGAAGCTTTCTTT
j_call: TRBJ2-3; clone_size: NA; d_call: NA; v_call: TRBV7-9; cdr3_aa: CASSTEMRGGYGDTQYF; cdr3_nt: TGTGCCAGCAGCACCGAAATGCGAGGGGGTTACGGAGATACGCAGTATTTT
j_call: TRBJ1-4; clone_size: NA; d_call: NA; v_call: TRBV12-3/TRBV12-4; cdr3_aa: CASSLDMGLRFF; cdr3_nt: TGTGCCAGCAGTTTAGATATGGGTCTACGGTTTTTT
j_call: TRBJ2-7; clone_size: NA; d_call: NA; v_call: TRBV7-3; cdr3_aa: CASSPALGYEQYF; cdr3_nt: TGTGCCAGCAGCCCCGCGTTGGGCTACGAGCAGTACTTC
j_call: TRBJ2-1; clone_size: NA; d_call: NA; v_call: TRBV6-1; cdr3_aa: CASSEMEGEAYNEQFF; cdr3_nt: TGTGCCAGCAGTGAAATGGAGGGGGAGGCCTACAATGAGCAGTTCTTC
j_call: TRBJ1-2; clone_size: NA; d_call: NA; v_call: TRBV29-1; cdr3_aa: CSGSRAGGYGYTF; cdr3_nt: TGCAGCGGATCCCGCGCAGGTGGCTATGGCTACACCTTC
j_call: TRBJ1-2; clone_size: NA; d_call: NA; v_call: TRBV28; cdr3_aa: CASSLGSTGFRGYTF; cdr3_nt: TGTGCCAGCAGTTTAGGGTCGACAGGATTTCGTGGCTACACCTTC
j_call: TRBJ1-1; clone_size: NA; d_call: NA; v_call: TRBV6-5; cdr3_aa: CASMYRALNTEAFF; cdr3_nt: TGTGCCAGCATGTACAGGGCCCTGAACACTGAAGCTTTCTTT
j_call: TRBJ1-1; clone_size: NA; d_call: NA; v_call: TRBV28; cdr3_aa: CASSFVENTEAFF; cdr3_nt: TGTGCCAGCAGCTTCGTTGAGAACACTGAAGCTTTCTTT
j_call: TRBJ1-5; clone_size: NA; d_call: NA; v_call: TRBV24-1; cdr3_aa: CATSDLQGPNQPQHF; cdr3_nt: TGTGCCACCAGTGATTTACAGGGCCCGAATCAGCCCCAGCATTTT
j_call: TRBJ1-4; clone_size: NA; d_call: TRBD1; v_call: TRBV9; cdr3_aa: CASSVEGGWGEKLFF; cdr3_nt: TGTGCCAGCAGCGTAGAAGGGGGCTGGGGTGAAAAACTGTTTTTT
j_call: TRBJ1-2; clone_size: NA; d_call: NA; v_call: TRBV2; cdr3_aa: CASSPSETAFFGYTF; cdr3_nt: TGTGCCAGCAGTCCTTCGGAGACGGCTTTTTTCGGCTACACCTTC
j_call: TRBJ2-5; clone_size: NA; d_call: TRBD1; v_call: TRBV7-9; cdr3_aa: CASSLGGQGSMAQYF; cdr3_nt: TGTGCCAGCAGCTTAGGGGGACAGGGGTCCATGGCCCAGTACTTC
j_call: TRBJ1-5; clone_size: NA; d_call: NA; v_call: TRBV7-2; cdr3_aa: CASSPRREGQPQHF; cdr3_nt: TGTGCCAGCAGCCCCCGGAGGGAAGGTCAGCCCCAGCATTTT
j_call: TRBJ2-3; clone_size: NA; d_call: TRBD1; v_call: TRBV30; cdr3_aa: CAWSVRSGGLADTQYF; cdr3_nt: TGTGCCTGGAGTGTAAGGTCAGGGGGCCTCGCGGATACGCAGTATTTT
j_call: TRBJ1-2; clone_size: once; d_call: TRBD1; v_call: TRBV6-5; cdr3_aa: CASTLDRGNYGYTF; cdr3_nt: TGTGCCAGTACCCTGGACAGGGGGAACTATGGCTACACCTTC
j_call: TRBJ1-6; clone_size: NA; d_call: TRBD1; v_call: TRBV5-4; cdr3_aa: CASSRGTVNSPLHF; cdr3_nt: TGTGCCAGCAGCCGAGGGACAGTCAATTCACCCCTCCACTTT
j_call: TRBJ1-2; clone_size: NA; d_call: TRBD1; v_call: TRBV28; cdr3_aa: CASSPMTGESYTF; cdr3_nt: TGTGCCAGCAGCCCGATGACAGGGGAAAGCTACACCTTC
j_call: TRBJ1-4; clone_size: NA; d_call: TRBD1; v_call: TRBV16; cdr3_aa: CASSQGTGTNEKLFF; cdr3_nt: TGTGCCAGCAGCCAAGGGACAGGGACGAATGAAAAACTGTTTTTT
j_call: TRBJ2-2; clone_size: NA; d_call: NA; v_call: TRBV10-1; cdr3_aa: CASSERPFTGELFF; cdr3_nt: TGCGCCAGCAGTGAGCGGCCCTTCACCGGGGAGCTGTTTTTT
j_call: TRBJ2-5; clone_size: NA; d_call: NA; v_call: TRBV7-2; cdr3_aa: CASSLYGEETQYF; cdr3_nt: TGTGCCAGCAGCTTATACGGGGAAGAGACCCAGTACTTC
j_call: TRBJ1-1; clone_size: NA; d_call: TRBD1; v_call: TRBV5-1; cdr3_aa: CASGQETSTFF; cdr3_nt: TGCGCCAGCGGACAGGAGACGTCGACTTTCTTT
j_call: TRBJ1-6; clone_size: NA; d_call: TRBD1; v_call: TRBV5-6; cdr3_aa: CASSLGTGLGSPLHF; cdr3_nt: TGTGCCAGCAGCTTGGGGACAGGGCTTGGTTCACCCCTCCACTTT
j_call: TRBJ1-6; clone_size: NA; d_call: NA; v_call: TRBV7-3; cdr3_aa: CASSSRGMNSPLHF; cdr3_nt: TGTGCCAGCAGCTCCCGCGGGATGAATTCACCCCTCCACTTT
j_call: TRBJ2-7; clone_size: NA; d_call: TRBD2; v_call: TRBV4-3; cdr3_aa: CASSQDPPRTSGGIYEQYF; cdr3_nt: TGCGCCAGCAGCCAAGATCCCCCGCGGACTAGCGGGGGAATTTACGAGCAGTACTTC
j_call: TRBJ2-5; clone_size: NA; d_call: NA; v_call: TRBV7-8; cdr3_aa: CASSLSDQETQYF; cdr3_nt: TGTGCCAGCAGCCTTAGCGACCAAGAGACCCAGTACTTC
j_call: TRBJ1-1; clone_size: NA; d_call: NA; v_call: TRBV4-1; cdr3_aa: CASSQERNTEAFF; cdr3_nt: TGCGCCAGCAGCCAAGAACGGAACACTGAAGCTTTCTTT
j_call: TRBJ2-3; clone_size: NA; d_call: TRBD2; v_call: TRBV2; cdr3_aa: CASLGLAATDTQYF; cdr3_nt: TGTGCCAGCCTTGGACTAGCGGCAACAGATACGCAGTATTTT
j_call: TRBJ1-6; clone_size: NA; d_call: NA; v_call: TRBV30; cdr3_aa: CAWSVLSSPLHF; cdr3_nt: TGTGCCTGGAGTGTACTGAGTTCACCCCTCCACTTT
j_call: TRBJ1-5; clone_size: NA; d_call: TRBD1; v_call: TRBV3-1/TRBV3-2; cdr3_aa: CASSRQGNQPQHF; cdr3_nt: TGTGCCAGCAGCCGACAGGGAAATCAGCCCCAGCATTTT
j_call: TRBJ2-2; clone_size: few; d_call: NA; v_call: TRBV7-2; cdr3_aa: CASSLVYPGGGAGTGELFF; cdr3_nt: TGTGCCAGCAGCTTAGTTTATCCGGGTGGCGGGGCGGGCACCGGGGAGCTGTTTTTT
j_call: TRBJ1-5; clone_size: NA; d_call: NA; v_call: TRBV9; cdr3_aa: CASSVGFGNQPQHF; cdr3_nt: TGTGCCAGCAGCGTGGGATTCGGGAATCAGCCCCAGCATTTT
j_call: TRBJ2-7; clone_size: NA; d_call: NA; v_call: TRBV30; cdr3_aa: CAWSVVGGDEQYF; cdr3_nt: TGTGCCTGGAGTGTGGTAGGGGGGGACGAGCAGTACTTC
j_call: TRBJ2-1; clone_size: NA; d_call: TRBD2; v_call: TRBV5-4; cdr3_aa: CASSWGLAGYNEQFF; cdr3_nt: TGTGCCAGCAGCTGGGGCCTAGCGGGGTACAATGAGCAGTTCTTC
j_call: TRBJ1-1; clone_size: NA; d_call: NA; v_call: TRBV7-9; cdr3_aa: CASSLVGAVEAFF; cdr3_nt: TGTGCCAGCAGCTTAGTGGGGGCAGTTGAAGCTTTCTTT
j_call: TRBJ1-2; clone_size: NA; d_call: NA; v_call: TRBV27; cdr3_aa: CASSLTGSDGYTF; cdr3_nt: TGTGCCAGCAGTCTCACAGGGAGTGATGGCTACACCTTC
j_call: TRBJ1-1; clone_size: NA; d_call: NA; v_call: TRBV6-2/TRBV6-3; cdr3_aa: CASGQWGDTEAFF; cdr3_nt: TGTGCCAGCGGCCAATGGGGGGACACTGAAGCTTTCTTT
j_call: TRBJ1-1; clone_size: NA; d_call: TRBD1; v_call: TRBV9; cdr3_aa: CASSAGTGRTEAFF; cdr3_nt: TGTGCCAGCAGCGCAGGGACAGGGCGCACTGAAGCTTTCTTT
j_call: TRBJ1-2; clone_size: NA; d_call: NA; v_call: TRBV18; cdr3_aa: CASSPTALRNGYTF; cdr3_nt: TGTGCCAGCTCACCAACGGCCCTGAGGAATGGCTACACCTTC
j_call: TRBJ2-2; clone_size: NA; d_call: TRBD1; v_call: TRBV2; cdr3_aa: CASTRDRANTGELFF; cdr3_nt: TGTGCCAGCACGAGGGACAGGGCGAACACCGGGGAGCTGTTTTTT
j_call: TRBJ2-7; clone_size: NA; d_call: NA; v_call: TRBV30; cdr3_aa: CAWSVDPGPSYEQYF; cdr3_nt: TGTGCCTGGAGTGTAGACCCGGGTCCCTCCTACGAGCAGTACTTC
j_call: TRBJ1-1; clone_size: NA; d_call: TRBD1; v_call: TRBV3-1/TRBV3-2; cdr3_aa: CASSQRTGGAGTEAFF; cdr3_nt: TGTGCCAGCAGCCAACGGACAGGGGGCGCGGGCACTGAAGCTTTCTTT
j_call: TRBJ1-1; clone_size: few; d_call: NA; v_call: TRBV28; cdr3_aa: CASRTVLNTEAFF; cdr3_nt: TGTGCCAGCAGGACAGTCTTGAACACTGAAGCTTTCTTT
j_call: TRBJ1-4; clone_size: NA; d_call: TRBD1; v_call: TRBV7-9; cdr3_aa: CASSSRLGTDEKLFF; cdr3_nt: TGTGCCAGCAGCAGCCGACTGGGGACAGATGAAAAACTGTTTTTT
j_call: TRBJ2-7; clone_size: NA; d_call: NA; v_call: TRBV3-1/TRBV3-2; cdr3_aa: CASSQARSQIDEQYF; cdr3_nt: TGTGCCAGCAGCCAAGCGAGGAGTCAGATCGACGAGCAGTACTTC
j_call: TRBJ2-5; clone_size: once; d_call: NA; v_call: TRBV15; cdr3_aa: CATSREFYSTGQETQYF; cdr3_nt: TGTGCCACCAGCAGAGAGTTTTATTCAACAGGGCAAGAGACCCAGTACTTC
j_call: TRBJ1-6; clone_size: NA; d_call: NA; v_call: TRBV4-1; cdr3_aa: CASSQDSGAIGSPLHF; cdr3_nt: TGCGCCAGCAGCCAAGATTCCGGGGCTATAGGTTCACCCCTCCACTTT